This TCR beta chain was profiled in a study of OX40 agonist ivuxolimab in advanced cancers. Study information: Patients undergoing dose escalation presented with hepatocellular carcinoma, melanoma, renal cell or head and neck cancer. Previous treatment with anti-PD-1, anti-PD-L1 or anti-CTLA-4 therapy was allowed; 35% to 50% had received some.

In germline, CDR1 is SNHLY, CDR2 FYNNEI. The length of the CDR3 is 14 residues. Trimming took off 4 bases at V and 0 bases at J, with 4 bases between the two ends. Study results and limitations: The authors did not determine the antigen specificity of the expanded peripheral T cells.

The data were produced by immunoSEQ multiplex PCR, yet TCRdb's version contains in-frame clones alone and is incomplete. The sample has 25,000 to 35,000 clones; 60% to 75% are singletons. With respect to this clone: No antigen is known for it.

The chain uses TRBV2 and TRBJ2-6, with D unresolved. The sequence was collected from an adult with an advanced solid tumor such as melanoma, head and neck, liver or kidney cancer. The sample here was CD4+ or CD8+ T cells sorted from blood, taken in a trial of the OX40 agonist ivuxolimab. The CDR3 spells CASSANSGANVLTF. The CDR3 coding sequence is TGTGCCAGCAGTGCTAACTCTGGGGCCAACGTCCTGACTTTC.